The 5 T cell receptor beta chains given below trace back to one sample, sequenced in a study of blood T cell repertoires in COVID-19. The repertoire was sequenced with immunoSEQ multiplex PCR; TCRdb's copy has only in-frame clones and lacks some. The sample includes roughly 430,000 clones, 88% of them seen just once. Sequenced input: PBMCs or T cells enriched from blood (not recorded which). Every receptor here comes from a woman in her thirties or forties with acute COVID-19.

The rearrangement uses TRBV4-1 and TRBJ2-1, with D perhaps matching TRBD2 (5 bases). V lost 0 bases and J lost 4, with 13 bases in between. Germline CDR1 is MGHRA and CDR2 is YSYEKL. The length of the CDR3 is 16 residues. Written as DNA, the CDR3 is TGCGCCAGCAGCCAAGATTCGGGGAATTTATACAATGAGCAGTTCTTC. Protein product: CASSQDSGNLYNEQFF.

V gene TRBV2 combines with J gene TRBJ1-2; 7 nucleotides agree with TRBD1. CDR1 and CDR2 (germline): SNHLY, FYNNEI. This CDR3 is built from 14 residues. V gave up 7 bases and J gave up 2 bases; unmatched junction bases: 7. CDR3 region: CASTGRDRNYGYTF. The CDR3 nucleotides read TGTGCCAGCACCGGCCGGGACAGAAACTATGGCTACACCTTC.

This sequence joins TRBV27 and TRBJ1-5, with 9 bases matching TRBD1. The length of the CDR3 is 15 residues. Trimming at V came to 3 bases and at J to 4 bases, leaving 4 bases not matched to a gene. CDR1 and CDR2 from the germline V gene are MNHEY and SMNVEV (reference sequence). The CDR3 nucleotides read TGTGCCAGCAGTTTTGGGACAGGGATTAATCAGCCCCAGCATTTT. This codes for CASSFGTGINQPQHF.

This chain joins TRBV6-5 and TRBJ1-6; 10 nucleotides align to TRBD1. There are 13 residues in the CDR3. Germline values: CDR1 MNHEY, CDR2 SVGAGI. With 9 bases clipped from V and 10 bases from J, the junction kept 6 bases outside the gene matches. This CDR3 reads CASIRDRGSPLHF. CDR3 DNA sequence: TGTGCCAGTATCCGGGACAGGGGATCACCCCTCCACTTT.

This clone appeared a few times. CDR3 in DNA: TGCAGCGCCACCACCGGGACAGCGCTCACTGAAGCTTTCTTT. Its protein product is CSATTGTALTEAFF. This chain joins TRBV29-1 and TRBJ1-1, with 7 bases fitting TRBD1. Germline-derived CDR1 and CDR2 are SQVTM and ANQGSEA. This CDR3 region has 14 residues. The trim removed 7 bases at V and 4 bases at J, leaving 12 bases unmatched.